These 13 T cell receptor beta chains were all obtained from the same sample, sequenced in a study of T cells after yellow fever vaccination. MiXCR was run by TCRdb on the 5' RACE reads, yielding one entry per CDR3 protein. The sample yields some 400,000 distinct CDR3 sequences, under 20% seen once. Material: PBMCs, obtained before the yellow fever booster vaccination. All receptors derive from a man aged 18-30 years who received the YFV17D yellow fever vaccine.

The CDR3 sequence is CASSYIGVNTEAFF. CDR3 coding DNA: TGTGCCAGCAGTTACATTGGGGTGAACACTGAAGCTTTCTTT. This chain connects TRBV6-2 or TRBV6-3 to TRBJ1-1; no clear D. This CDR3 has 14 residues. The V end lost 2 bases, the J end lost 0 bases, and 7 bases lay between the germline ends. CDR1 and CDR2 from the germline V gene are MNHEY and SVGEGT.

CDR3 sequence reads: CASSYRGGNEKLFF. As DNA, the CDR3 is TGTGCCAGTAGCTACAGGGGTGGTAACGAAAAACTGTTTTTT. This rearrangement joins TRBV19 to TRBJ1-4; 7 bases align to TRBD1. The trim removed 6 bases at V and 8 bases at J, leaving 9 bases unmatched. CDR1 LNHDA and CDR2 SQIVND come from the germline V gene (reference sequence). CDR3 length equals 14 residues.

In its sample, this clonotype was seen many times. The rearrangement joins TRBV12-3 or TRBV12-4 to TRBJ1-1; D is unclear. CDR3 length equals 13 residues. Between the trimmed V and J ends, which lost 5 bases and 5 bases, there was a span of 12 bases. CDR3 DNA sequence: TGTGCCAGCAGTCCCAATCGGCATACTGAAGCTTTCTTT. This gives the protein CASSPNRHTEAFF.

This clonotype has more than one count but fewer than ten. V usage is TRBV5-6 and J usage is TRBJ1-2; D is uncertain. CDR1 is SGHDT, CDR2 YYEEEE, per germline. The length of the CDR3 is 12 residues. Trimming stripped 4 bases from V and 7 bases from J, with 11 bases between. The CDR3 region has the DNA TGTGCCAGCAGCCCGAGGGCTGGTGGCTACACCTTC. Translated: CASSPRAGGYTF.

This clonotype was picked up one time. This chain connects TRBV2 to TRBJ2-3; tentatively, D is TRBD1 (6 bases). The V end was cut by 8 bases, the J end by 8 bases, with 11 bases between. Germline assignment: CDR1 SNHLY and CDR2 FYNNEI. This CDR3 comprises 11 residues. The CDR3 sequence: CASADRSTQYF. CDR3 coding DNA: TGTGCCAGCGCGGACAGATCTACGCAGTATTTT. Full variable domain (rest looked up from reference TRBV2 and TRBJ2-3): EPEVTQTPSHQVTQMGQEVILRCVPISNHLYFYWYRQILGQKVEFLVSFYNNEISEKSEIFDDQFSVERPDGSNFTLKIRSTKLEDSAMYFCASADRSTQYFGPGTRLTVL.

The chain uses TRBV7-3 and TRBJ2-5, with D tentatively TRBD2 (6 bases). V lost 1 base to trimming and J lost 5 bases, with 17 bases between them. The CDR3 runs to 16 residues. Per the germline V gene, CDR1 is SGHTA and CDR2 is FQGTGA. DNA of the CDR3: TGTGCCAGCAGCTTAATGGGAGGCGGGGCGGTCGAGACCCAGTACTTC. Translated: CASSLMGGGAVETQYF.

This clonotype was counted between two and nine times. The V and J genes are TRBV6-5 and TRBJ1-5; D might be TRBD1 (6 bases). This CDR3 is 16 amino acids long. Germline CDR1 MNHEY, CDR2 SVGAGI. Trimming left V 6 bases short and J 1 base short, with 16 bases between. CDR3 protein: CASSYLTGRSNQPQHF. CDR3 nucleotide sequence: TGTGCCAGCAGCTATCTAACAGGGAGAAGCAATCAGCCCCAGCATTTT.

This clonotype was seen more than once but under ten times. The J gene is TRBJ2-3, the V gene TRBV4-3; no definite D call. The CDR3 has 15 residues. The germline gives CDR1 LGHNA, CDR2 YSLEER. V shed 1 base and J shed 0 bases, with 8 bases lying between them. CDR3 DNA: TGCGCCAGCAGCCAAGGGTATTCCAGCACAGATACGCAGTATTTT. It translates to CASSQGYSSTDTQYF.

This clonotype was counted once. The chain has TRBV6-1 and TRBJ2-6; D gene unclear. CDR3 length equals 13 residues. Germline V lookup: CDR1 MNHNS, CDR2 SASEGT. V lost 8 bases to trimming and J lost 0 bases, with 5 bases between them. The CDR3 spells CASVASGANVLTF. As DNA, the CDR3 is TGTGCCAGCGTTGCCTCTGGGGCCAACGTCCTGACTTTC.

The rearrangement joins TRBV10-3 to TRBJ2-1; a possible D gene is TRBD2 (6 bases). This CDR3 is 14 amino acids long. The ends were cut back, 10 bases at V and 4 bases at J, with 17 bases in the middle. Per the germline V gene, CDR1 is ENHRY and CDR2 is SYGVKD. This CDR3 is CATLTRGLYNEQFF. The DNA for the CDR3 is TGTGCCACCCTAACGCGGGGCTTGTACAATGAGCAGTTCTTC.

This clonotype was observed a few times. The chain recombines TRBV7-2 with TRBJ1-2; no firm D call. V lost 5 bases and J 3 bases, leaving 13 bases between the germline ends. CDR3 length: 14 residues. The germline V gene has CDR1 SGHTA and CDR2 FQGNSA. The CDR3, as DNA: TGTGCCAGCAGCATAGGGCAGGACCACTATGGCTACACCTTC. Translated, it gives CASSIGQDHYGYTF. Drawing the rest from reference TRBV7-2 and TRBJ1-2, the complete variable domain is GAGVSQSPSNKVTEKGKDVELRCDPISGHTALYWYRQSLGQGLEFLIYFQGNSAPDKSGLPSDRFSAERTGGSVSTLTIQRTQQEDSAVYLCASSIGQDHYGYTFGSGTRLTVV.

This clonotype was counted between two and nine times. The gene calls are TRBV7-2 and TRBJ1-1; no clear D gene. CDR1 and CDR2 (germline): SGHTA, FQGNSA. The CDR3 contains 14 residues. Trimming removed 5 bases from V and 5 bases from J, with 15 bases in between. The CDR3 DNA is TGTGCCAGCAGCCATAACCCCCGGTGGACTGAAGCTTTCTTT. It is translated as CASSHNPRWTEAFF. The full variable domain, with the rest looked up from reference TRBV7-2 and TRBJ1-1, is GAGVSQSPSNKVTEKGKDVELRCDPISGHTALYWYRQSLGQGLEFLIYFQGNSAPDKSGLPSDRFSAERTGGSVSTLTIQRTQQEDSAVYLCASSHNPRWTEAFFGQGTRLTVV.

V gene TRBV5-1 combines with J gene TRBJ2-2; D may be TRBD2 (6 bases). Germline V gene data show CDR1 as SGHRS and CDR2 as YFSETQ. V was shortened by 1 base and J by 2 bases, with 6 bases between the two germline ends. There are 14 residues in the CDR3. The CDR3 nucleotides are TGCGCCAGCAGCTTGACTAGCAACACCGGGGAGCTGTTTTTT. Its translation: CASSLTSNTGELFF.